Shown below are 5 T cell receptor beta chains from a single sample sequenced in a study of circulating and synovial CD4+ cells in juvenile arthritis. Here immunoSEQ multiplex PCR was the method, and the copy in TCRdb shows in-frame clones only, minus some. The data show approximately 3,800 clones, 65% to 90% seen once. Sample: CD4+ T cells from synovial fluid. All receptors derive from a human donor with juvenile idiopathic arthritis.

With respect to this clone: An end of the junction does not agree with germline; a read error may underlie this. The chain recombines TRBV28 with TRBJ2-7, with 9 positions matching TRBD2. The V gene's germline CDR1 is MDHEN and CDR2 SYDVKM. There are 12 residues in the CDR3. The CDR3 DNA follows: TGTGCCAGCAGTTCAGGGACTAGCTCGGTCCGCTTT. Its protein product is CASSSGTSSVRF.

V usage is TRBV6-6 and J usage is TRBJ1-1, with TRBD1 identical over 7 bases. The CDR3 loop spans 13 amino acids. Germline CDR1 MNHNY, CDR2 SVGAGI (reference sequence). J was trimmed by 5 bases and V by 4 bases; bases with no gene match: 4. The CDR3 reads CASSFAGGTEAFF. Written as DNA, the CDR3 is TGTGCCAGCAGTTTCGCAGGGGGTACTGAAGCTTTCTTT.

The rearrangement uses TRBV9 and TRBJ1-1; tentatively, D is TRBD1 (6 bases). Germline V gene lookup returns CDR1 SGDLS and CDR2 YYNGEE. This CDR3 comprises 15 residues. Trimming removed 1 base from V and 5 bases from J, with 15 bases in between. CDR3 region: CASSVSVQGNTEAFF. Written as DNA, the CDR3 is TGTGCCAGCAGCGTATCGGTACAGGGTAATACTGAAGCTTTCTTT. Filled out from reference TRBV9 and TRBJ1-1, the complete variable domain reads DSGVTQTPKHLITATGQRVTLRCSPRSGDLSVYWYQQSLDQGLQFLIQYYNGEERAKGNILERFSAQQFPDLHSELNLSSLELGDSALYFCASSVSVQGNTEAFFGQGTRLTVV.

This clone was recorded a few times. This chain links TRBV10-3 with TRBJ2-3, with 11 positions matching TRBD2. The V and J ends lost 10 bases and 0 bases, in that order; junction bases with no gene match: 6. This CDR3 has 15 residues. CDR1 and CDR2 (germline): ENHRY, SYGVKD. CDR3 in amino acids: CATRASGGSTDTQYF. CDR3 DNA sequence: TGTGCCACCCGGGCTAGCGGGGGGAGCACAGATACGCAGTATTTT.

CDR3: CAWTPPGVGHQPQHF. The CDR3 DNA reads as TGTGCCTGGACCCCCCCAGGTGTGGGCCATCAGCCCCAGCATTTT. The V gene is TRBV30, the J gene TRBJ1-5; D not certain. The germline V gene has CDR1 GTSNPN and CDR2 SVGIG (reference sequence). Trimming pared 4 bases from V and 5 bases from J, leaving 18 bases between. The CDR3 has 15 amino acids.